This paragraph covers one T cell receptor (beta chain) sequence. Antigen specificity is unknown. The record originates from a study of T cells in Graves' hyperthyroidism and ophthalmopathy. Study outcomes and limitations: Most clonotypes expanded in thyroid above 0.001 were likewise present in blood.

Amplified regions were TCR beta CDR3 sequences from RNA transcripts. First-round RT-PCR with HTBI primers amplified the TCR CDR3 region. One entry per CDR3 protein results from TCRdb running MiXCR on the multiplex PCR reads. In the table there are about 380,000 distinct CDR3 sequences, over 11% of which are singletons. The germline V gene encodes CDR1 WNHNN and CDR2 SYGVQD (reference sequence). V trimming: 6 bases; J trimming: 4 bases; junction bases outside the gene matches: 5. This CDR3 contains 15 residues. This receptor was taken from a woman aged 55-70 years with Graves' hyperthyroidism. The gene calls are TRBV10-1 and TRBJ2-2; 10 positions match TRBD2. Material: blood. CDR3 nucleotides: TGCGCCAGCAGATCTAGCGGGAGCGGCACCGGGGAGCTGTTTTTT. It yields the protein CASRSSGSGTGELFF.